This is a list of T cell receptor beta chains from one sample in a study of human T cells and chemical hapten exposure. TCRdb used MiXCR to reprocess the RACE reads, holding one entry per CDR3 protein. This table holds about 360,000 distinct CDR3 sequences, 5.5% to 8% found once. The source was whole blood, collected in connection with sensitization to the hapten diphenylcyclopropenone (DPC). All receptors come from a woman aged 18-30 years with alopecia areata. Some clones in this sample may be carry-over from other donors' samples. The CDR3 runs from the conserved cysteine through the conserved F or W. The D gene is left open where the match is weak. Expanded clones get a size class; other rows say once, few or many, or leave the size out.

J gene: TRBJ1-5; D gene: .; V gene: TRBV12-3/TRBV12-4; clone size: .; CDR3 DNA: TGTGCCAGCAGCACTCTGCCCCTTGGCAATCAGCCCCAGCATTTT; CDR3 protein: CASSTLPLGNQPQHF
J gene: TRBJ2-1; D gene: .; V gene: TRBV7-2; clone size: .; CDR3 DNA: TGTGCCAGCAGCTACGAATTTAGCTCCTACAATGAGCAGTTCTTC; CDR3 protein: CASSYEFSSYNEQFF
J gene: TRBJ2-2; D gene: TRBD2; V gene: TRBV12-3/TRBV12-4; clone size: few; CDR3 DNA: TGTGCCAGCAGCCCGGGACTAGCGGGGGGGTATACCGGGGAGCTGTTTTTT; CDR3 protein: CASSPGLAGGYTGELFF
J gene: TRBJ1-5; D gene: TRBD1; V gene: TRBV7-9; clone size: .; CDR3 DNA: TGTGCCAGCAGCTTGGTAGGCCCAGGGGGGGTTCAGCCCCAGCATTTT; CDR3 protein: CASSLVGPGGVQPQHF
J gene: TRBJ1-4; D gene: .; V gene: TRBV6-1; clone size: few; CDR3 DNA: TGTGCCAGCACCTCCCTTGAGAATGAAAAACTGTTTTTT; CDR3 protein: CASTSLENEKLFF
J gene: TRBJ1-1; D gene: .; V gene: TRBV4-2; clone size: few; CDR3 DNA: TGTGCCAGCAGCCGTTTAGGGAGCACTGAAGCTTTCTTT; CDR3 protein: CASSRLGSTEAFF
J gene: TRBJ2-3; D gene: .; V gene: TRBV11-2; clone size: many; CDR3 DNA: TGTGCCAGCAGCTTAGTCTCTGGGGATACGCAGTATTTT; CDR3 protein: CASSLVSGDTQYF
J gene: TRBJ2-3; D gene: TRBD1; V gene: TRBV12-3/TRBV12-4; clone size: .; CDR3 DNA: TGTGCCAGCAGTTCGACAGGGGGCCTTATGAATACGCAGTATTTT; CDR3 protein: CASSSTGGLMNTQYF
J gene: TRBJ1-4; D gene: TRBD1; V gene: TRBV5-1; clone size: few; CDR3 DNA: TGCGCCAGCAGCCGGGGACAGGGAAGGAATGAAAAACTGTTTTTT; CDR3 protein: CASSRGQGRNEKLFF
J gene: TRBJ2-1; D gene: .; V gene: TRBV20-1; clone size: many; CDR3 DNA: TGCAGTGTCCCACGTACGGACGCCTTCCCGCAGTTCTTC; CDR3 protein: CSVPRTDAFPQFF
J gene: TRBJ2-4; D gene: .; V gene: TRBV5-6; clone size: many; CDR3 DNA: TGTGCCAGCAGCTTTAACAGGGTTCTTTACTTC; CDR3 protein: CASSFNRVLYF
J gene: TRBJ1-6; D gene: TRBD1; V gene: TRBV7-2; clone size: .; CDR3 DNA: TGTGCCAGCAGCTTAACAGGGGTGCGTTCACCCCTCCACTTT; CDR3 protein: CASSLTGVRSPLHF
J gene: TRBJ2-7; D gene: .; V gene: TRBV5-1; clone size: many; CDR3 DNA: TGCGCCAGCAGCTTTAGGGACGGGTCAGCCGAGCAGTACTTC; CDR3 protein: CASSFRDGSAEQYF
J gene: TRBJ2-1; D gene: TRBD1; V gene: TRBV6-5; clone size: .; CDR3 DNA: TGTGCCAGCAGTTACGGGGGACAGGGCGGCAATGAGCAGTTCTTC; CDR3 protein: CASSYGGQGGNEQFF
J gene: TRBJ1-1; D gene: .; V gene: TRBV7-2; clone size: .; CDR3 DNA: TGTGCCAGCAGCTTACGGGGCAGGGCGAGCGGGACTGAAGCTTTCTTT; CDR3 protein: CASSLRGRASGTEAFF
J gene: TRBJ2-7; D gene: TRBD1; V gene: TRBV6-2/TRBV6-3; clone size: many; CDR3 DNA: TGTGCCAGCAGTTCCGGGACAGGGTCGGTCGGGCAGTACTTC; CDR3 protein: CASSSGTGSVGQYF
J gene: TRBJ2-1; D gene: .; V gene: TRBV10-3; clone size: .; CDR3 DNA: TGTGCCATCAGTGGAGACAGAAACAATGAGCAGTTCTTC; CDR3 protein: CAISGDRNNEQFF
J gene: TRBJ1-1; D gene: .; V gene: TRBV29-1; clone size: many; CDR3 DNA: TGCAGCGTTGAGTCCTGGATGAACACTGAAGCTTTCTTT; CDR3 protein: CSVESWMNTEAFF
J gene: TRBJ1-3; D gene: .; V gene: TRBV4-3; clone size: few; CDR3 DNA: TGCGCCAGCAGCCAACGGCCTAGAGGACCCTCTGGAAACACCATATATTTT; CDR3 protein: CASSQRPRGPSGNTIYF
J gene: TRBJ2-3; D gene: TRBD2; V gene: TRBV6-5; clone size: .; CDR3 DNA: TGTGCCACCGGGAGCGGGGGGGTCACAGATACGCAGTATTTT; CDR3 protein: CATGSGGVTDTQYF
J gene: TRBJ1-1; D gene: .; V gene: TRBV27; clone size: few; CDR3 DNA: TGTGCCAGCAGTCCCCGGTATAATACTGAAGCTTTCTTT; CDR3 protein: CASSPRYNTEAFF
J gene: TRBJ1-4; D gene: .; V gene: TRBV7-8; clone size: .; CDR3 DNA: TGTGCCAGCAGCCTCCAGCGACTGCCTTATAATGAAAAACTGTTTTTT; CDR3 protein: CASSLQRLPYNEKLFF
J gene: TRBJ2-3; D gene: TRBD1; V gene: TRBV10-3; clone size: .; CDR3 DNA: TGTGCCATCAGTGAGTCCGTGGGGACAGGGCTCACAGATACGCAGTATTTT; CDR3 protein: CAISESVGTGLTDTQYF
J gene: TRBJ2-1; D gene: TRBD2; V gene: TRBV25-1; clone size: few; CDR3 DNA: TGTGCCAGCAAAAGCGGGGGGCACAGGGGTAATGAGCAGTTCTTC; CDR3 protein: CASKSGGHRGNEQFF
J gene: TRBJ1-4; D gene: .; V gene: TRBV5-5; clone size: few; CDR3 DNA: TGTGCCAGCAGCCGACAGTTAGCTAATGAAAAACTGTTTTTT; CDR3 protein: CASSRQLANEKLFF
J gene: TRBJ1-1; D gene: .; V gene: TRBV10-3; clone size: few; CDR3 DNA: TGTGCCATCAGTGAATCCGGTCGAAGGGCTGAAGCTTTCTTT; CDR3 protein: CAISESGRRAEAFF
J gene: TRBJ2-3; D gene: .; V gene: TRBV14; clone size: .; CDR3 DNA: TGTGCCAGCAGCCAAGATCCGGTAGTCGGGGGTACGCAGTATTTT; CDR3 protein: CASSQDPVVGGTQYF
J gene: TRBJ2-7; D gene: .; V gene: TRBV7-9; clone size: many; CDR3 DNA: TGTGCCAGCAGCTCGGGCGTCTACGAGCAGTACTTC; CDR3 protein: CASSSGVYEQYF
J gene: TRBJ2-5; D gene: .; V gene: TRBV6-2/TRBV6-3; clone size: few; CDR3 DNA: TGTGCCAGCAGTTCCCTAGAGATAGAGGATGGGGAGACCCAGTACTTC; CDR3 protein: CASSSLEIEDGETQYF
J gene: TRBJ1-1; D gene: .; V gene: TRBV4-3; clone size: few; CDR3 DNA: TGCGCCAGCAGCCAAAAACACGGCTCGGCTGAAGCTTTCTTT; CDR3 protein: CASSQKHGSAEAFF